Each of the 24 T cell receptor beta chains below was sequenced from the same sample in a study of tumor-infiltrating lymphocytes in primary liver carcinoma. A constant-region primer served to make TCR beta cDNA from about 490 ng total RNA. Construction of TCR beta libraries relied on three successive nested multiplex PCR rounds employing slightly modified ARM-PCR. The first two PCR rounds used TRBV1-TRBV30 forward primers with a C-beta reverse primer, about 10 cycles each. MiXCR, run by TCRdb on the multiplex PCR reads, gives a single entry per CDR3 protein. Altogether roughly 100,000 distinct CDR3 sequences are present, 55% to 70% being singletons, with the ten largest covering more than 8%. From unsorted bulk tissue weighing roughly 17-31 mg, DNA and RNA were co-extracted. Sequencing was done on a sample of liver tumor tissue from sampling region 5. Indicated subset: tumor region T5, tumor centre. The receptors derive from a woman aged 60-75 years with primary liver carcinoma and hepatitis B virus infection.

This clonotype ranks as medium-sized. V gene TRBV29-1 combines with J gene TRBJ2-5; D unresolved. Trimming took 8 bases from V and 5 from J, leaving 12 bases between them. This CDR3 has 11 residues. Germline CDR1 SQVTM, CDR2 ANQGSEA. The CDR3 region has the DNA TGCAGCACCAGAGTAGGGGAGACCCAGTACTTC. It specifies CSTRVGETQYF. Filled out from reference TRBV29-1 and TRBJ2-5, the complete variable domain reads SAVISQKPSRDICQRGTSLTIQCQVDSQVTMMFWYRQQPGQSLTLIATANQGSEATYESGFVIDKFPISRPNLTFSTLTVSNMSPEDSSIYLCSTRVGETQYFGPGTRLLVL.

This clonotype was counted a few times. A much larger clone differs by one base, so this may be a read error. This chain uses TRBV12-3 or TRBV12-4 with TRBJ2-1; tentatively, D is TRBD1 (6 bases). The V and J ends lost 11 bases and 2 bases respectively, with 16 bases between them. The length of the CDR3 is 14 residues. The CDR3 bases are TGTGCCCATCGGACAGCTAGGCCCTACAATGAGCAGTTCTTC. The encoded protein is CAHRTARPYNEQFF.

Only a few counts were recorded for this clonotype. One junction end disagrees with the germline gene, perhaps due to a read error. This chain connects TRBV30 to TRBJ2-4, with 7 bases that match TRBD2. The CDR3 consists of 17 residues. The germline gives CDR1 GTSNPN, CDR2 SVGIG (reference sequence). CDR3 residues: CAWSPIGGTIAKNIQCF. In nucleotides, the CDR3 is TGTGCCTGGAGTCCCATCGGGGGGACTATAGCCAAAAACATTCAGTGCTTC.

The count of this clonotype is one. At one of its ends the junction is not consistent with the germline gene, which may arise from a read error. The V call is TRBV6-6, the J call TRBJ1-5, with D unclear. Germline V gene sequence: CDR1 MNHNY, CDR2 SVGAGI (reference sequence). CDR3 length: 15 amino acids. The CDR3 reads CGSSYGGSSNQPQHF. The CDR3 region has the DNA TGTGGCAGCAGTTACGGTGGATCTAGCAACCAGCCCCAGCATTTT.

About this clonotype: A much larger clone differs from this one at a single base, so this may be a read error. This chain joins TRBV19 and TRBJ2-1; 12 nucleotides match TRBD2. The CDR3 extends over 16 amino acids. Per the germline V gene, CDR1 is LNHDA and CDR2 is SQIVND (reference sequence). The J segment lost 6 bases and the V segment lost 8 bases, leaving 11 bases of the junction unmatched. For the CDR3, the DNA is TGTGCCAGTGGGAAGAGACTAGCGGGAGTTGGCAATGAGCAGTTCTTC. Translation: CASGKRLAGVGNEQFF.

This clonotype is a singleton in its sample. The gene calls are TRBV6-1 and TRBJ2-1; TRBD2 matches at 9 bases. Unmatched junction bases numbered 12, after V lost 6 bases and J lost 6 bases. The CDR3 length is 16 residues. The germline V gene encodes CDR1 MNHNS and CDR2 SASEGT. DNA of the CDR3: TGTGCCAGCAGGAGAACTGGCGGGAGGGTGGTCAATGAGCAGTTCTTC. Protein sequence: CASRRTGGRVVNEQFF.

Note on this clonotype: One end of the junction varies from germline; a read error may be responsible. The chain carries TRBV7-9 and TRBJ2-5; D is ambiguous. CDR1 is SEHNR and CDR2 is FQNEAQ in the germline V gene (reference sequence). This CDR3 is 13 amino acids long. The CDR3 region is CATSFSNSETQYF. The CDR3 DNA follows: TGTGCCACCAGCTTTTCCAATTCAGAGACCCAGTACTTC.

This sequence joins TRBV9 and TRBJ2-1, with 9 bases matching TRBD2. The length of the CDR3 is 17 residues. Germline trimming cut 1 base from V and 1 base from J; bases unmatched to any gene: 6. In germline, CDR1 is SGDLS, CDR2 YYNGEE. This CDR3 reads CASSVSRLAESYNEQFF. Written as DNA, the CDR3 is TGTGCCAGCAGCGTAAGTAGACTAGCGGAATCCTACAATGAGCAGTTCTTC.

In regard to this clonotype: A junction end diverges from the germline sequence, so it may reflect a read error. The rearrangement joins TRBV30 to TRBJ2-5; no firm D call. Germline CDR1 reads GTSNPN; CDR2 reads SVGIG (reference sequence). This CDR3 spans 14 amino acids. CDR3 region: CACSVTGEGETQYF. Written as DNA, the CDR3 is TGTGCCTGTAGTGTAACGGGCGAAGGGGAGACCCAGTACTTC.

A note on this clonotype: Germline is not matched at one junction end, which may reflect a read error. In nucleotides, the CDR3 is TGCAGCGCCGGACAGCCTCAAGAGACCCAATACTTC. Protein sequence: CSAGQPQETQYF. The genes are TRBV29-1 and TRBJ2-5, with D tentatively TRBD1 (6 bases). Germline CDR1 and CDR2: SQVTM and ANQGSEA. The CDR3 loop spans 12 amino acids.

On this clonotype itself: It may be a read error: a sequence one base away is much more abundant. The J gene is TRBJ2-1, the V gene TRBV7-8; 15 nucleotides match TRBD2. The germline gives CDR1 SGHVS, CDR2 FQNEAQ. With V trimmed by 5 bases and J by 7 bases, 9 bases remained unmatched. The CDR3 is 17 residues long. Here the CDR3 reads CASSPNIGLAGGNEQFF. Written as DNA, the CDR3 is TGTGCCAGCAGCCCTAATATAGGACTAGCGGGAGGGAATGAGCAGTTCTTC. Based on the CDR3 plus reference TRBV7-8 and TRBJ2-1, the full variable domain is GAGVSQSPRYKVAKRGQDVALRCDPISGHVSLFWYQQALGQGPEFLTYFQNEAQLDKSGLPSDRFFAERPEGSVSTLKIQRTQQEDSAVYLCASSPNIGLAGGNEQFFGPGTRLTVL.

This clonotype turned up a few times. This may come from a read error, since a much larger clone is one base off. The chain links TRBV4-1 to TRBJ1-5; D call uncertain. Germline CDR1 and CDR2: MGHRA and YSYEKL. The CDR3 runs to 15 residues. CDR3 bases: TGCACCAGCAGCCAAGGGCAGGCGCCCGGGCTGCCCCAGCATTTT. Protein product: CTSSQGQAPGLPQHF.

As regards this clonotype: The CDR3 ends on some other residue instead of the conserved phenylalanine or tryptophan, so this is likely a read error. The J gene is TRBJ2-2, the V gene TRBV5-1; 9 nucleotides align to TRBD1. The CDR3 totals 16 residues. Trimming cost V 4 bases and J 3 bases; bases outside gene matches: 7. The germline CDR1 and CDR2 sequences are SGHRS and YFSETQ. CDR3 DNA: TGCGCCAGCAGCCCGGACAGGGGACCATACACCGGGGAGCTGTTTTAT. Residues: CASSPDRGPYTGELFY.

The chain links TRBV11-2 to TRBJ2-1; possibly TRBD1 or TRBD2 for D (5 bases each). The CDR3 sequence is 15 residues long. The V and J ends lost 5 bases and 14 bases respectively, with 25 bases between them. Germline lookup yields CDR1 SGHAT and CDR2 FQNNGV. In DNA form, the CDR3 reads TGTGCCAGCAGCCCTTACGGAGAAGGGAACTTGGGGGAGTTCTTC. It encodes CASSPYGEGNLGEFF.

With regard to this clonotype: A much larger clone differs by one base, so this may be a read error. The V and J genes are TRBV10-3 and TRBJ1-1; TRBD1 is a possible D gene (5 bases). The CDR3 totals 13 residues. The V end was cut by 8 bases, the J end by 0 bases, with 10 bases between. The germline CDR1 and CDR2 sequences are ENHRY and SYGVKD. Written as DNA, the CDR3 is TGTGCCATCCGGGGGGGGGTGAACACTGAAGCTTTCTTT. Residues: CAIRGGVNTEAFF.

Note on this clonotype: Here the CDR3 omits its conserved ending phenylalanine or tryptophan, so a read error is the likely source. The V call is TRBV11-3, the J call TRBJ2-1, with no clear D. Trimming stripped 1 base from V and 9 bases from J, with 16 bases between. The CDR3 spans 15 residues. Per germline, CDR1 SGHNT and CDR2 YENEEA. DNA for the CDR3: TGTGCCAGCAGCTTAGGAACTATTGGGAAGCTTGAGCAGTTCTTA. Translated: CASSLGTIGKLEQFL.

The chain uses TRBV6-1 and TRBJ2-1; D unresolved. V was shortened by 7 bases and J by 4 bases, with 17 bases between the two germline ends. CDR1 is MNHNS, CDR2 SASEGT, per germline. The CDR3 runs 15 residues. The CDR3 spells CASKSGFPSYNEQFF. CDR3 sequence (DNA): TGTGCCAGCAAATCTGGGTTTCCCTCATACAATGAGCAGTTCTTC.

This chain links TRBV11-2 with TRBJ2-2; TRBD1 aligns across 12 bases. The CDR3 has 16 residues. CDR1 and CDR2 from the germline V gene are SGHAT and FQNNGV. CDR3 sequence: CARTRDRDRGRGELFF. As DNA, the CDR3 is TGTGCGAGGACCCGCGACCGGGACAGGGGGCGCGGAGAGCTGTTTTTT.

Note on this clonotype: At one end, the junction sequence differs from germline, possibly due to a read error. The chain combines TRBV11-3 with TRBJ2-1; 7 nucleotides align to TRBD2. Germline V gene sequence: CDR1 SGHNT, CDR2 YENEEA. The CDR3 has 17 residues. Written as DNA, the CDR3 is TGTGCCAGCAACTTAGGTCGGGGGGAGTGGGGTGTTGATGAGCGGTTCTTC. This encodes CASNLGRGEWGVDERFF.

Notes on this clonotype: This may stem from a read error, because a much larger clone lies one nucleotide away. Here the CDR3 omits its conserved ending phenylalanine or tryptophan, so a read error is the likely source. V and J are TRBV6-5 and TRBJ2-3; 14 bases agree with TRBD2. Trimming took 5 bases from V and 3 from J; bases not matched to a gene: 1. Germline-derived CDR1 and CDR2 are MNHEY and SVGAGI. There are 15 residues in the CDR3. The CDR3 here is CASSRTSGGTDTQYI. DNA of the CDR3: TGTGCCAGCAGTCGGACTAGCGGGGGGACAGATACGCAGTATATT.

About this clonotype: An end of the junction does not agree with germline; a read error may underlie this. The chain recombines TRBV29-1 with TRBJ2-7; 14 bases fit TRBD2. The CDR3 totals 16 residues. Germline V gene lookup returns CDR1 SQVTM and CDR2 ANQGSEA. DNA of the CDR3: TGCAGTGTTGCGGGACTAGCGGGAGTGTGTGCCTACGAGCAGTACTTC. Amino acids: CSVAGLAGVCAYEQYF.

The V gene is TRBV7-2, the J gene TRBJ2-5; unclear D gene. The length of the CDR3 is 13 residues. The germline V gene encodes CDR1 SGHTA and CDR2 FQGNSA. V was clipped by 2 bases and J by 0 bases, with 4 bases between them. The CDR3 sequence is CASSLRYQETQYF. The CDR3 nucleotides are TGTGCCAGCAGCTTACGCTACCAAGAGACCCAGTACTTC.

To note about this clonotype: This may arise from a read error, as a much more abundant clone is one base away. V and J are TRBV28 and TRBJ1-1; D may be TRBD1 (6 bases). CDR1 is MDHEN, CDR2 SYDVKM, per germline. This CDR3 is 14 amino acids long. CDR3 sequence (DNA): TGTACCAGCAGGCTGACAGGCAGCAACACTGAAGCTTTCTTT. Its translation is CTSRLTGSNTEAFF. Full variable domain (missing parts from reference TRBV28 and TRBJ1-1): DVKVTQSSRYLVKRTGEKVFLECVQDMDHENMFWYRQDPGLGLRLIYFSYDVKMKEKGDIPEGYSVSREKKERFSLILESASTNQTSMYLCTSRLTGSNTEAFFGQGTRLTVV.

This clonotype was counted only a few times. Since a much larger clone is just one base distant, this may be a read error. The DNA for the CDR3 is TGCGCCGGCAGTCCCGCCGGTGGTGATGGCTACACCTTC. Translation gives CAGSPAGGDGYTF. This rearrangement joins TRBV10-2 to TRBJ1-2, with no clear D. Germline values: CDR1 WSHSY, CDR2 SAAADI. CDR3 length: 13 amino acids.